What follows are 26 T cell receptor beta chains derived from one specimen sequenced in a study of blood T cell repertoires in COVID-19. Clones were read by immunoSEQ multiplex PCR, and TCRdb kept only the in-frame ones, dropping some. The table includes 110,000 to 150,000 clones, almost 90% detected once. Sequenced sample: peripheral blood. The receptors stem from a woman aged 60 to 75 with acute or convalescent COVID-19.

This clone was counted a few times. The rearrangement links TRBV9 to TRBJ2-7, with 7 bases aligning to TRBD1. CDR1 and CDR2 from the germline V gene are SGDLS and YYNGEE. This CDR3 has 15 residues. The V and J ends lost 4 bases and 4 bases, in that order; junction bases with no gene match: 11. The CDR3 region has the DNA TGTGCCAGCAGCTCGCAAGGGGGCGAAGGGTACGAGCAGTACTTC. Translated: CASSSQGGEGYEQYF.

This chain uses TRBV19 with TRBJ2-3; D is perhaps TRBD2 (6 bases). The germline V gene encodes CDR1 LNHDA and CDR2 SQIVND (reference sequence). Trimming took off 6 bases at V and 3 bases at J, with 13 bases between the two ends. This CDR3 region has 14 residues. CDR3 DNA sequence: TGTGCCAGTAGCCTCATGGGGGGAACAGATACGCAGTATTTT. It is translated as CASSLMGGTDTQYF.

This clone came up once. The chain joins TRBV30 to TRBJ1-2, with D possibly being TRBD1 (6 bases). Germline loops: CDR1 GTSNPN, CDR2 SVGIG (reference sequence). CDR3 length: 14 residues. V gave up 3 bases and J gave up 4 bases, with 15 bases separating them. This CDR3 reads CAWRITGQAYGYTF. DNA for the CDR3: TGTGCCTGGAGAATTACAGGGCAGGCCTATGGCTACACCTTC. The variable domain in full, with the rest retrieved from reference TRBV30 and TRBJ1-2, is SQTIHQWPATLVQPVGSPLSLECTVEGTSNPNLYWYRQAAGRGLQLLFYSVGIGQISSEVPQNLSASRPQDRQFILSSKKLLLSDSGFYLCAWRITGQAYGYTFGSGTRLTVV.

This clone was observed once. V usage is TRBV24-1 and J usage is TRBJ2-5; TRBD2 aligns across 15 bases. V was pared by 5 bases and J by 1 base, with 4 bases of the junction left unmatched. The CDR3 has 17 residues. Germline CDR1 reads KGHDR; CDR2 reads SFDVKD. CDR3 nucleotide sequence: TGTGCCACCAGTGGGACTAGCGGGGGGGCCTCCCAAGAGACCCAGTACTTC. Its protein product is CATSGTSGGASQETQYF.

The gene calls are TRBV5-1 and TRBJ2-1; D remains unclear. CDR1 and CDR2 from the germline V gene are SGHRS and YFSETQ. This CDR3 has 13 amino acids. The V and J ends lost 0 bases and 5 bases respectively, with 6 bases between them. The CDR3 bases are TGCGCCAGCAGCTTGGGTTCGGACAATGAGCAGTTCTTC. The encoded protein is CASSLGSDNEQFF.

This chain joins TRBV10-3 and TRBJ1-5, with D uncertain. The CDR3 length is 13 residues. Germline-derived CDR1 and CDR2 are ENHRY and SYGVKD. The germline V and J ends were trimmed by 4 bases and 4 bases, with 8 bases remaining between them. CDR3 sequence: CAISAEGNQPQHF. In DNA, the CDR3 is TGTGCCATCAGTGCCGAGGGAAATCAGCCCCAGCATTTT.

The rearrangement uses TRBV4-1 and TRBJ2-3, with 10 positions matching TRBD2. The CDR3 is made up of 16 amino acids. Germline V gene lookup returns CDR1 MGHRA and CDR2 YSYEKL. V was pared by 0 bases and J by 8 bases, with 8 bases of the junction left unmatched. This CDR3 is CASSQDTAGGPSTQYF. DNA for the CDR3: TGCGCCAGCAGCCAAGATACAGCGGGGGGGCCTAGTACGCAGTATTTT.

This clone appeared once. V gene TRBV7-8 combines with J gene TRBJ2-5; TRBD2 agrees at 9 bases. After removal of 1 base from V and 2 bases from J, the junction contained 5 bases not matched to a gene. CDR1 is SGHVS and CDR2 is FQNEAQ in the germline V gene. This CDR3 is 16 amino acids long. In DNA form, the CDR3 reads TGTGCCAGCAGCTTAGGGGCGGGGGGGCGACAAGAGACCCAGTACTTC. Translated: CASSLGAGGRQETQYF.

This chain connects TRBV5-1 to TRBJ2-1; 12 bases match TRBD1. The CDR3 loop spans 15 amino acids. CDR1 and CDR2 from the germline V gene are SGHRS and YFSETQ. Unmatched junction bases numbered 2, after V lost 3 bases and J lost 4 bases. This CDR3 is CASSWGQGAYNEQFF. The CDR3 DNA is TGCGCCAGCAGCTGGGGACAGGGGGCTTACAATGAGCAGTTCTTC.

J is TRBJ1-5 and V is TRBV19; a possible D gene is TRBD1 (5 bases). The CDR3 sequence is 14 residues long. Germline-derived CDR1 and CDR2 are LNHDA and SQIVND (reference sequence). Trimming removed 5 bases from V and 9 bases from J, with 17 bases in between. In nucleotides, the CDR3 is TGTGCCAGTAGTTTGGGAGGGACGATCGGGCCCCAGCATTTT. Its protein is CASSLGGTIGPQHF.

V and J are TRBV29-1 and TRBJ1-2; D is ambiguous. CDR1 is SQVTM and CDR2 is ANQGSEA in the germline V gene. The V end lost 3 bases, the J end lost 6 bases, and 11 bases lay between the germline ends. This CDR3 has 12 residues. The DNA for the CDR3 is TGCAGCGTTGACAATTTCCCGGATGGCTACACCTTC. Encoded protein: CSVDNFPDGYTF.

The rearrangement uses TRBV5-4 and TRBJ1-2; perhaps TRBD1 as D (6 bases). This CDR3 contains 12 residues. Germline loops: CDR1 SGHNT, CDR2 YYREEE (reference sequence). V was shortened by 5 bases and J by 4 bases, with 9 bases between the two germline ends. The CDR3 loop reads CASRDSSYGYTF. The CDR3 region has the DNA TGTGCCAGCAGGGACAGTAGCTATGGCTACACCTTC.

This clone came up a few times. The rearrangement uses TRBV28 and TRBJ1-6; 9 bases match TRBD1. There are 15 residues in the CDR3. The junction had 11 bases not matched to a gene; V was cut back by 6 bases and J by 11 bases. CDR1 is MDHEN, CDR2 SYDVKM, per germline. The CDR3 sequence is CASRRQGDSLTPLHF. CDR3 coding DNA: TGTGCCAGCAGAAGACAGGGGGATAGCTTGACACCCCTCCACTTT. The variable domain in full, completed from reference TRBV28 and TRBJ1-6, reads DVKVTQSSRYLVKRTGEKVFLECVQDMDHENMFWYRQDPGLGLRLIYFSYDVKMKEKGDIPEGYSVSREKKERFSLILESASTNQTSMYLCASRRQGDSLTPLHFGNGTRLTVT.

The CDR3 is CASSQSLGSYEQYF. In nucleotides, the CDR3 is TGTGCCAGCAGCCAGAGTCTGGGGAGTTACGAGCAGTACTTC. The rearrangement joins TRBV14 to TRBJ2-7; D is perhaps TRBD2 (5 bases). Germline CDR1 and CDR2: SGHDN and FVKESK. This CDR3 comprises 14 residues. With 3 bases removed from V and 4 bases from J, the gap between germline ends came to 13 bases.

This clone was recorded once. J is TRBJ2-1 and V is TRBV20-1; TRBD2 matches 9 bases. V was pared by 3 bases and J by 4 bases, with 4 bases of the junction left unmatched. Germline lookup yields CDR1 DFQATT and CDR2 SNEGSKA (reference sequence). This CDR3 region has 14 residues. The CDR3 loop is CSASSGGQYNEQFF. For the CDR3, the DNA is TGCAGTGCTAGTAGCGGGGGACAGTACAATGAGCAGTTCTTC.

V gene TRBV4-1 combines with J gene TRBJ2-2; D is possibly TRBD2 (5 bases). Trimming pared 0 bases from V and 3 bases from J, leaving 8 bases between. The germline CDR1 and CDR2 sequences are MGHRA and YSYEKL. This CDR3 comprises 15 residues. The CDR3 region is CASSQDRGYTGELFF. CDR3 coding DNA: TGCGCCAGCAGCCAAGATAGAGGGTACACCGGGGAGCTGTTTTTT.

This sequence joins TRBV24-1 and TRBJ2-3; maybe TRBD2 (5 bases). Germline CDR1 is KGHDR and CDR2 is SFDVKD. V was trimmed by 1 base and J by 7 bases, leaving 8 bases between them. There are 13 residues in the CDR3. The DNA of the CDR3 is TGTGCCACCAGTGATTTTACGGGAAATACGCAGTATTTT. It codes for CATSDFTGNTQYF.

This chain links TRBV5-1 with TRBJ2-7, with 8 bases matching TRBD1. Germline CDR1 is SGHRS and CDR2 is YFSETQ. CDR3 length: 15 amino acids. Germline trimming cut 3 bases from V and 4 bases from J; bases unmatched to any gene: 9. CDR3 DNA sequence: TGCGCCAGCAGCTGGAGGCCGGGACAGGCTTACGAGCAGTACTTC. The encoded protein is CASSWRPGQAYEQYF.

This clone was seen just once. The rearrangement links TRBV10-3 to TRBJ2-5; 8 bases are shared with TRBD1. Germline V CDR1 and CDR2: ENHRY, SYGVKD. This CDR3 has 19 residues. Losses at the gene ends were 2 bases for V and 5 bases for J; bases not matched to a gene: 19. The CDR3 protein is CAISEPKTGAAKGIETQYF. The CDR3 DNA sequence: TGTGCCATCAGTGAGCCAAAGACAGGGGCCGCGAAAGGTATTGAGACCCAGTACTTC.

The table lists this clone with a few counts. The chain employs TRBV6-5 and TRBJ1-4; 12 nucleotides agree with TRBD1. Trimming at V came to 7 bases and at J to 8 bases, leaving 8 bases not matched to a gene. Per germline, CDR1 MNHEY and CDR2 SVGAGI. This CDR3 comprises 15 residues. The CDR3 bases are TGTGCCAGCAATATCCCCGGGACAGGGGGCGAAAAACTGTTTTTT. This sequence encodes CASNIPGTGGEKLFF.

The CDR3 loop is CASSPIAGSQETQYF. The DNA for the CDR3 is TGTGCCAGCAGCCCTATAGCGGGGTCACAGGAGACCCAGTACTTC. The genes are TRBV5-4 and TRBJ2-5; 8 nucleotides agree with TRBD2. V trimming: 4 bases; J trimming: 5 bases; junction bases outside the gene matches: 10. The CDR3 runs 15 residues. Germline loops: CDR1 SGHNT, CDR2 YYREEE (reference sequence).

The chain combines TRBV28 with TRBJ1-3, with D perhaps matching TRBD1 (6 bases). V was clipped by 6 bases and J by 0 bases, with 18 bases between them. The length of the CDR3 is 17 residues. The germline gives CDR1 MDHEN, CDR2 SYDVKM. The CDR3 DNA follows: TGTGCCAGCAGCCCCGACAGGTTCCCTCTCTCTGGAAACACCATATATTTT. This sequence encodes CASSPDRFPLSGNTIYF.

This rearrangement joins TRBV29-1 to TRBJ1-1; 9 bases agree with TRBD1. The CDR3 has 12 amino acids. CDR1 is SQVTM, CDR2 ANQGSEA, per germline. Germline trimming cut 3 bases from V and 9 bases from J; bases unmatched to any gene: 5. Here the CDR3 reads CSVERDRVKAFF. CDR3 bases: TGCAGCGTTGAGAGGGACAGGGTGAAAGCTTTCTTT.

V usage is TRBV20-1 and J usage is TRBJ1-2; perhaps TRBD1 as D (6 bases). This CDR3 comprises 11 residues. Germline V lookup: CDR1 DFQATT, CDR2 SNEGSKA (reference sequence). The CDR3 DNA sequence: TGCAGCTTTAGGGGGATCGATGGCTACACCTTC. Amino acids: CSFRGIDGYTF.

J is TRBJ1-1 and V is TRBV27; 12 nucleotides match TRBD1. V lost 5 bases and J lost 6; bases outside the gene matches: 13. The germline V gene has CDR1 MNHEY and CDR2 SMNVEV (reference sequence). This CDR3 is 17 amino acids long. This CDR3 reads CASSPTGTGGARAEAFF. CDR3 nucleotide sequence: TGTGCCAGCAGTCCCACCGGGACAGGGGGCGCGAGGGCTGAAGCTTTCTTT.

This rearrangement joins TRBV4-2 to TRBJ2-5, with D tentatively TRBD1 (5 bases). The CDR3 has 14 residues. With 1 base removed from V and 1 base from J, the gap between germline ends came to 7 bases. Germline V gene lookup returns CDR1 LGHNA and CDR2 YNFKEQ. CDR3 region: CASSQGQFQETQYF. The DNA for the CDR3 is TGTGCCAGCAGCCAAGGACAGTTCCAAGAGACCCAGTACTTC.